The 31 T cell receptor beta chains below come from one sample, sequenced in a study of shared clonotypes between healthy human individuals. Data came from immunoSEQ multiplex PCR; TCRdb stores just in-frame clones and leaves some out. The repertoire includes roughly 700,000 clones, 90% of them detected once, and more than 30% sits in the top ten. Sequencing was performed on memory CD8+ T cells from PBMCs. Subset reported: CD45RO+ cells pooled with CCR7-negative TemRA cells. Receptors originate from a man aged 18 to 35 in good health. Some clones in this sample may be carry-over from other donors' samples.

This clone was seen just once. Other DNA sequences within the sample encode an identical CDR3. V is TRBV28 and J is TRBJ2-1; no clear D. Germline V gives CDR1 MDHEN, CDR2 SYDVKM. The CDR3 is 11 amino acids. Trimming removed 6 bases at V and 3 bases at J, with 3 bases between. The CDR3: CASSHYNEQFF. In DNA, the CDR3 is TGTGCCAGCAGCCACTACAATGAGCAGTTCTTC.

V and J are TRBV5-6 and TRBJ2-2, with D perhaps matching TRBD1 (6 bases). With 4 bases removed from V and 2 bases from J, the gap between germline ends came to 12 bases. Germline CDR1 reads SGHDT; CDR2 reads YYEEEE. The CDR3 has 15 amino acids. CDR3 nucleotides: TGTGCCAGCAGCGGCGACAGGACAAACACCGGGGAGCTGTTTTTT. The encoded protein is CASSGDRTNTGELFF.

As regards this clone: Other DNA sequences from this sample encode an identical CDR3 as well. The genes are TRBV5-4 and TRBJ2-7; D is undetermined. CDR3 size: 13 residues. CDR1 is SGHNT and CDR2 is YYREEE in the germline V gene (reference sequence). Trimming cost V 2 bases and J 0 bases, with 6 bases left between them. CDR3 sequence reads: CASSLDTSYEQYF. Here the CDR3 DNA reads TGTGCCAGCAGCTTAGACACCTCCTACGAGCAGTACTTC.

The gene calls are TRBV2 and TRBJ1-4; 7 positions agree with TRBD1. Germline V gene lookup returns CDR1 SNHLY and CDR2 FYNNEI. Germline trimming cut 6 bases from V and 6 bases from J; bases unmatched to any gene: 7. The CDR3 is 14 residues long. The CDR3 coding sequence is TGTGCCAGCAGGACAGGGACAGCCTATGAAAAACTGTTTTTT. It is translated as CASRTGTAYEKLFF.

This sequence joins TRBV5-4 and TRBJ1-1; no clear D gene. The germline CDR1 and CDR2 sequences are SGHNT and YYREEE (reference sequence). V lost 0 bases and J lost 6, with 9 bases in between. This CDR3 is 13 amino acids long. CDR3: CASSLARQPEAFF. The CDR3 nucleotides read TGTGCCAGCAGCTTGGCCCGGCAGCCTGAAGCTTTCTTT.

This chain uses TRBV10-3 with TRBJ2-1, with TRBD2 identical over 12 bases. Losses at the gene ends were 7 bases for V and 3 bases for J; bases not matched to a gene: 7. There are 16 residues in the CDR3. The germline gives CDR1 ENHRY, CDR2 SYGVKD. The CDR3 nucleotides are TGTGCCATCACCTGGACTAGCGGGAAAGGCTACAATGAGCAGTTCTTC. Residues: CAITWTSGKGYNEQFF.

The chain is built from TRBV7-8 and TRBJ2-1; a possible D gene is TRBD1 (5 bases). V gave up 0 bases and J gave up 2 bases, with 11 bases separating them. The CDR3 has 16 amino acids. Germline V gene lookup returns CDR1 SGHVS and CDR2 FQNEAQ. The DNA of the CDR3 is TGTGCCAGCAGCTTAGCGCAGGGCCCTCCCTACAATGAGCAGTTCTTC. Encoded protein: CASSLAQGPPYNEQFF.

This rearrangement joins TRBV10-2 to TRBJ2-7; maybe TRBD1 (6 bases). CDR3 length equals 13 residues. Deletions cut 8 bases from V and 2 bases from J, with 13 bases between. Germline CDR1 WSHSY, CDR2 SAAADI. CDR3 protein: CASREDRPYEQYF. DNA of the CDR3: TGCGCCAGCCGAGAGGACAGACCCTACGAGCAGTACTTC.

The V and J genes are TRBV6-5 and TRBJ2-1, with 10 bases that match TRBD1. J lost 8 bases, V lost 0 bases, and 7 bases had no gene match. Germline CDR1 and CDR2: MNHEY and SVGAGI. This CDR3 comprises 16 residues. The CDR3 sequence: CASSYSWDRGLDEQFF. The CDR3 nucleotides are TGTGCCAGCAGTTACTCATGGGACAGGGGTCTGGATGAGCAGTTCTTC.

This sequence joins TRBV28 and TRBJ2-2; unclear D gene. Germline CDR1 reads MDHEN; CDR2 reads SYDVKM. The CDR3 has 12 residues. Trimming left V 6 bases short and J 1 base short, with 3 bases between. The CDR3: CASRRNTGELFF. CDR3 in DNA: TGTGCCAGCAGAAGGAACACCGGGGAGCTGTTTTTT. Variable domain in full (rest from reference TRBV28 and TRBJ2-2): DVKVTQSSRYLVKRTGEKVFLECVQDMDHENMFWYRQDPGLGLRLIYFSYDVKMKEKGDIPEGYSVSREKKERFSLILESASTNQTSMYLCASRRNTGELFFGEGSRLTVL.

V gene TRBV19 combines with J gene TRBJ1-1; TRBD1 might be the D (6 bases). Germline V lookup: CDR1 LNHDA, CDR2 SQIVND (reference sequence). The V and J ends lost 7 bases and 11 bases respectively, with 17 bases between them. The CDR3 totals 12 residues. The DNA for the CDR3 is TGTGCCAGTACCGGGGGGGGACATCGGGCTTTCTTT. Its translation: CASTGGGHRAFF.

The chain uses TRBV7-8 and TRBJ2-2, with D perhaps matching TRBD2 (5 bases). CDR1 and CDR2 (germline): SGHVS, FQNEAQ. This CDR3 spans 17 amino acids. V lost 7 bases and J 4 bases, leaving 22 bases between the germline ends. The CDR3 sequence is CASNQDSGAEATGELFF. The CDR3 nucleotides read TGTGCCAGCAATCAAGATAGTGGAGCGGAGGCCACCGGGGAGCTGTTTTTT.

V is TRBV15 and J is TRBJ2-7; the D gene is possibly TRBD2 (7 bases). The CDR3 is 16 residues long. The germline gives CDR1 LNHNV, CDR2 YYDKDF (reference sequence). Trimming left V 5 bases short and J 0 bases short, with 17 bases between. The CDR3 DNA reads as TGTGCCACCAGCCCCCGCCACAGGGAGGGCTCCTACGAGCAGTACTTC. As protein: CATSPRHREGSYEQYF. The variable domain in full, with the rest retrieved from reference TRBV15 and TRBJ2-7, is DAMVIQNPRYQVTQFGKPVTLSCSQTLNHNVMYWYQQKSSQAPKLLFHYYDKDFNNEADTPDNFQSRRPNTSFCFLDIRSPGLGDTAMYLCATSPRHREGSYEQYFGPGTRLTVT.

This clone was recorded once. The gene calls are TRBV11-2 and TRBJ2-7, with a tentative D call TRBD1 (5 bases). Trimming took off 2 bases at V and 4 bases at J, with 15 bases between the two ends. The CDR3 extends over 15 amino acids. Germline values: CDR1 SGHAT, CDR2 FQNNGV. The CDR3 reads CASSLSAGKLYEQYF. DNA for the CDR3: TGTGCCAGCAGCTTATCGGCAGGGAAGTTATACGAGCAGTACTTC. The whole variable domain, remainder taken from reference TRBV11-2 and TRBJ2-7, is EAGVAQSPRYKIIEKRQSVAFWCNPISGHATLYWYQQILGQGPKLLIQFQNNGVVDDSQLPKDRFSAERLKGVDSTLKIQPAKLEDSAVYLCASSLSAGKLYEQYFGPGTRLTVT.

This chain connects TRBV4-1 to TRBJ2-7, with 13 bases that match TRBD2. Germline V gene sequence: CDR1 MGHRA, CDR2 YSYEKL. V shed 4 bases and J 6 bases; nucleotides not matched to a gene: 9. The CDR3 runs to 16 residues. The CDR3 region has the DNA TGCGCCAGCAGCCCAGGGACTAGCGGGGTTGGAGGCGAGCAGTACTTC. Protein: CASSPGTSGVGGEQYF.

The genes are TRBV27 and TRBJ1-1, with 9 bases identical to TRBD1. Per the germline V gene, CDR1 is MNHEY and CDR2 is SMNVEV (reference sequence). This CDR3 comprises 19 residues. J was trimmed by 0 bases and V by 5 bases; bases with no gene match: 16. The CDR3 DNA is TGTGCCAGCAGTGCCCATCTTCCGGGGACAGGGACGATGAACACTGAAGCTTTCTTT. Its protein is CASSAHLPGTGTMNTEAFF.

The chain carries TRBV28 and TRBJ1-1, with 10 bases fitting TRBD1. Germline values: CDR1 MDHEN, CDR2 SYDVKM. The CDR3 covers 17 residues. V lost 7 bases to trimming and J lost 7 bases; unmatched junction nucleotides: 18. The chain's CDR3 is CASKKGQGWASLGEAFF. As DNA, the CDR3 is TGTGCCAGCAAAAAGGGACAGGGGTGGGCCTCGCTCGGTGAAGCTTTCTTT.

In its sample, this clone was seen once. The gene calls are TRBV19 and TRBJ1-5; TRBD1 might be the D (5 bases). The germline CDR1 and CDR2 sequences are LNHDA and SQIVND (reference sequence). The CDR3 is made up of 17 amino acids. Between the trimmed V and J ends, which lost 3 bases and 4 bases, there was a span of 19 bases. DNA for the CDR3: TGTGCCAGTAGTATCGACCATGTTGGGACCTATAATCAGCCCCAGCATTTT. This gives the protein CASSIDHVGTYNQPQHF.

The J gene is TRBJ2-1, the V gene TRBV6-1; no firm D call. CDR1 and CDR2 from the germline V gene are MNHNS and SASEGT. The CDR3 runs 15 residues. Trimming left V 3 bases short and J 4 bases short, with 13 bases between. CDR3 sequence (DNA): TGTGCCAGCAGTGATAGGGTCAGCCTATACAATGAGCAGTTCTTC. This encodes CASSDRVSLYNEQFF.

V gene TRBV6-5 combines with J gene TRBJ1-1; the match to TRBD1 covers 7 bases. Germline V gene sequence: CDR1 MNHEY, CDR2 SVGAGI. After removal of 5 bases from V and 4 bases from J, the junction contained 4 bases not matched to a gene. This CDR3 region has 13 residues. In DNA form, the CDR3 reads TGTGCCAGCAGTCCTGACAGGGCCACTGAAGCTTTCTTT. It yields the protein CASSPDRATEAFF.

This CDR3 reads CASSGSVGDYEQYF. CDR3 sequence (DNA): TGTGCCAGCAGCGGTAGCGTAGGAGATTACGAGCAGTACTTC. The chain has TRBV7-9 and TRBJ2-7; D might be TRBD2 (5 bases). Germline V gene sequence: CDR1 SEHNR, CDR2 FQNEAQ (reference sequence). The CDR3 runs to 14 residues. V dropped 5 bases and J dropped 4 bases, with 15 bases sitting between them.

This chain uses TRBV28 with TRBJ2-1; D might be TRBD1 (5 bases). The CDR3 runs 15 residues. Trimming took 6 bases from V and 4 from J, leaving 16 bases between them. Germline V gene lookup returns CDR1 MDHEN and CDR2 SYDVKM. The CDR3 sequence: CASSPDLGRYNEQFF. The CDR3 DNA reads TGTGCCAGCAGCCCTGATTTGGGGCGGTACAATGAGCAGTTCTTC.

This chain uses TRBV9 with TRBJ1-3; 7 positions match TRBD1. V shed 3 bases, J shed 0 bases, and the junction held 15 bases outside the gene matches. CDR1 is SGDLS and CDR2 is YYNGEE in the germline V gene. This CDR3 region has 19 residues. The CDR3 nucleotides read TGTGCCAGCAGCGGAGAGGGAGGAGTACAGGGGATCTCTGGAAACACCATATATTTT. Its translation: CASSGEGGVQGISGNTIYF. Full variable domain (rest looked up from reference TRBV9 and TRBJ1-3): DSGVTQTPKHLITATGQRVTLRCSPRSGDLSVYWYQQSLDQGLQFLIQYYNGEERAKGNILERFSAQQFPDLHSELNLSSLELGDSALYFCASSGEGGVQGISGNTIYFGEGSWLTVV.

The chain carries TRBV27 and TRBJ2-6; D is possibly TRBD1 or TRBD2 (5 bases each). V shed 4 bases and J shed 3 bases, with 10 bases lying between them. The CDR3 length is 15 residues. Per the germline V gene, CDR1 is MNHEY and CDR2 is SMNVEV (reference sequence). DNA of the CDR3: TGTGCCAGCAGTTCGGGGCGAGGTGGGGCCAACGTCCTGACTTTC. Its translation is CASSSGRGGANVLTF.

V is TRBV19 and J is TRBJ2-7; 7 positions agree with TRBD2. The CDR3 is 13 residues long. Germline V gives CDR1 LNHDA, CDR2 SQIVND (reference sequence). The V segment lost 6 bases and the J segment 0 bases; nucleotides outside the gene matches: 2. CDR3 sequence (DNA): TGTGCCAGTAGGGGCGGGAGCTCCTACGAGCAGTACTTC. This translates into CASRGGSSYEQYF. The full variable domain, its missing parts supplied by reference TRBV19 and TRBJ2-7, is DGGITQSPKYLFRKEGQNVTLSCEQNLNHDAMYWYRQDPGQGLRLIYYSQIVNDFQKGDIAEGYSVSREKKESFPLTVTSAQKNPTAFYLCASRGGSSYEQYFGPGTRLTVT.

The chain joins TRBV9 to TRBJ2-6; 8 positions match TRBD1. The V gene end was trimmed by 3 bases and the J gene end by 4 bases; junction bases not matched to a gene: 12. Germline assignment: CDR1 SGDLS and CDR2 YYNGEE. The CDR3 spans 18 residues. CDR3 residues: CASSAAQAGGAGANVLTF. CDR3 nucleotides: TGTGCCAGCAGCGCCGCCCAGGCAGGGGGCGCGGGGGCCAACGTCCTGACTTTC.

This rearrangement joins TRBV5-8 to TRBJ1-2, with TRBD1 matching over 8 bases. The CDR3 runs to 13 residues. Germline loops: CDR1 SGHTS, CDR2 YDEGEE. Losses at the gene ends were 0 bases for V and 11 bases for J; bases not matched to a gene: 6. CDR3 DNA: TGTGCCAGCAGCTTGGCCAGACAGGGGCTTTACACCTTC. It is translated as CASSLARQGLYTF.

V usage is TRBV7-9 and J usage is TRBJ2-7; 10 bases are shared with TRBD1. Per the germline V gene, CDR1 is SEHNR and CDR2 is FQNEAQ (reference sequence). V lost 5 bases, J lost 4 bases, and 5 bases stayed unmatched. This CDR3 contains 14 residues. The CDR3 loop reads CASSAGDRGYEQYF. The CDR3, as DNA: TGTGCCAGCAGCGCCGGGGACAGGGGTTACGAGCAGTACTTC.

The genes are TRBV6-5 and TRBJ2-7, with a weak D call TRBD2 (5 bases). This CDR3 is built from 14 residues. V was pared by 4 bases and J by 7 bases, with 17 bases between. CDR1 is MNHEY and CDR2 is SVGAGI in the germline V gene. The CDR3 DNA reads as TGTGCCAGCAGTTGGTCTGAGGGTATCGAGGAGCAGTACTTC. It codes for CASSWSEGIEEQYF.

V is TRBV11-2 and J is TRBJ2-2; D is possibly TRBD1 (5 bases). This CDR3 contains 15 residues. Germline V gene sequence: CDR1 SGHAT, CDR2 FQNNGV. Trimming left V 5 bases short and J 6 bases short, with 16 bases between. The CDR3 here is CASSHGAGKAGELFF. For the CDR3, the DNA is TGTGCCAGCAGCCATGGGGCAGGGAAAGCCGGGGAGCTGTTTTTT.

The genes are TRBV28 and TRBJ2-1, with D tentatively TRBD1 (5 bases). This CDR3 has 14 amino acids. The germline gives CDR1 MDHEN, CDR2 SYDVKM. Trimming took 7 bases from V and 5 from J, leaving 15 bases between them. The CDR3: CASTPDSDNNEQFF. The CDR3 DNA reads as TGTGCCAGCACTCCCGACAGCGACAACAATGAGCAGTTCTTC.